The TCR beta chain described here comes from a study of T cells after yellow fever vaccination. This clonotype has more than one count but fewer than ten. Germline CDR1 and CDR2: SGHDT and YYEEEE. With 2 bases clipped from V and 3 bases from J, the junction kept 10 bases outside the gene matches. This CDR3 region has 17 residues. TCRdb called the 5' RACE reads again in MiXCR, with one record for every CDR3 protein. The data hold some 260,000 distinct CDR3 sequences, with roughly 5.6% observed a single time. V gene TRBV5-6 combines with J gene TRBJ2-3; 9 nucleotides match TRBD2. The clonotype originates from a man between 18 and 29 years old who received the YFV17D yellow fever vaccine. This specimen was CD4+ T cells sorted from PBMCs, taken on the day of the yellow fever booster vaccination. CDR3 sequence: CASSLAGGPVGTDTQYF. The CDR3 DNA is TGTGCCAGCAGCTTAGCGGGGGGTCCTGTTGGTACAGATACGCAGTATTTT.